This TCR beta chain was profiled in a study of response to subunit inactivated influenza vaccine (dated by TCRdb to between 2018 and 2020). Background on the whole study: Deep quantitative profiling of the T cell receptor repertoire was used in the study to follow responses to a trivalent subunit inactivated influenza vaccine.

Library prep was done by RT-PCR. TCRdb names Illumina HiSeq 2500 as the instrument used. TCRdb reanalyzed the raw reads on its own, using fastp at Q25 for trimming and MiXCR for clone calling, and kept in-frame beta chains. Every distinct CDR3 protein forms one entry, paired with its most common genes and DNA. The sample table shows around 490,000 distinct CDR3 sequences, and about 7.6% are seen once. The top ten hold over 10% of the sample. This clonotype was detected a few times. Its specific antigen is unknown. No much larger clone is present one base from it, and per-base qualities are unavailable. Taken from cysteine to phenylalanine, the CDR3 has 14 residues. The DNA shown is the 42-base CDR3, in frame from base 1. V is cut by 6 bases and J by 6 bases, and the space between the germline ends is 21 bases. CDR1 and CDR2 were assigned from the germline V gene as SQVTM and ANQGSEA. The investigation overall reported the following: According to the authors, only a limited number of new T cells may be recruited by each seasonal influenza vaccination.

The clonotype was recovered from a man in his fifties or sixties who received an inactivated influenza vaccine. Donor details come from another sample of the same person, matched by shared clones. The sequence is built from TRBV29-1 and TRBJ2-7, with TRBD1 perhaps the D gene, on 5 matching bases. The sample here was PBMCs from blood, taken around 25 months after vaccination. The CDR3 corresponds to CSVGPASGWGEQYF. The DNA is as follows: TGCAGCGTGGGGCCGGCATCGGGCTGGGGCGAGCAGTACTTC.